In this sample, the clone carrying this TCR beta chain turned up many times. This entry belongs to a study of Graves' ophthalmopathy and Graves' hyperthyroidism. Eligible hyperthyroidism cases comprised new diagnoses of under 2 months' duration in individuals aged 18 to 65. In this cohort, patients with other autoimmune diseases, uncontrolled infections, pregnancy or lactation were excluded. Fresh peripheral blood, around 9.3 ml, was the PBMC source. RNA transcripts provided the template for amplifying TCR beta CDR3 regions. Second-round multiplex PCR came after a first-round RT-PCR that employed HTBI primers. TCRdb redid the calling of the multiplex PCR reads with MiXCR, one entry per CDR3 protein. Of hundreds of thousands of distinct CDR3 sequences in the sample, 22% were seen once. The TCR was taken from a young woman with stable Graves' hyperthyroidism. Some clones in this sample may be carry-over from other donors' samples. Specimen: peripheral blood.

CDR3 in amino acids: CSVGSGHRGAEAFF. The CDR3 DNA reads as TGCAGCGTAGGGTCAGGGCACCGCGGGGCTGAAGCTTTCTTT. V gene TRBV29-1 combines with J gene TRBJ1-1; D is possibly TRBD1 (5 bases). V lost 6 bases to trimming and J lost 6 bases, with 20 bases between them. CDR1 and CDR2 from the germline V gene are SQVTM and ANQGSEA. The CDR3 is 14 amino acids.